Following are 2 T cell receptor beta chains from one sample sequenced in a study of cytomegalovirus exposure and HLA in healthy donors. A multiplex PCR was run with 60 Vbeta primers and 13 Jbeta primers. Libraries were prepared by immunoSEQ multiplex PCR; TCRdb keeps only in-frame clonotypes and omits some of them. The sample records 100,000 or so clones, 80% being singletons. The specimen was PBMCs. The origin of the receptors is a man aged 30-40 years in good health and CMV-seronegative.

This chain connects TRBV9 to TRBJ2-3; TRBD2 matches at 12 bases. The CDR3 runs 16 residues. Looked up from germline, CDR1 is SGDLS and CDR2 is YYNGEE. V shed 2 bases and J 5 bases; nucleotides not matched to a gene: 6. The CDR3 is CASSVTSGRTGDTQYF. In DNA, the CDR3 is TGTGCCAGCAGCGTTACTAGCGGGAGGACGGGAGATACGCAGTATTTT.

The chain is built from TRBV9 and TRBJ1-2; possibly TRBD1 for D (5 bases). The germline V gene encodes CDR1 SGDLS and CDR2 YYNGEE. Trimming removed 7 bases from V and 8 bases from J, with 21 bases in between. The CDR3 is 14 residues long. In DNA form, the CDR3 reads TGTGCCAGCGCCGATTCGGGGGGACGAGGAGGCTACACCTTC. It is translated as CASADSGGRGGYTF.